These 19 T cell receptor beta chains were all obtained from the same sample, sequenced in a study of blood T cell repertoires in COVID-19. TCRdb's copy holds only in-frame clones and misses some; the assay was immunoSEQ multiplex PCR. The table records approximately 84,000 clones, approximately 83% of them present only once. The source material was peripheral blood. These receptor sequences come from a woman aged 80 or over with acute or convalescent COVID-19.

V and J are TRBV5-1 and TRBJ2-5; D remains unclear. The V end lost 0 bases, the J end lost 2 bases, and 11 bases lay between the germline ends. CDR3 length: 15 residues. CDR1 is SGHRS and CDR2 is YFSETQ in the germline V gene. The CDR3 bases are TGCGCCAGCAGCTTGGGTACTAACCAACAAGAGACCCAGTACTTC. Protein sequence: CASSLGTNQQETQYF.

The chain is built from TRBV5-1 and TRBJ1-1; a weak D match, TRBD1 (6 bases). The length of the CDR3 is 14 residues. V was clipped by 1 base and J by 3 bases, with 10 bases between them. Germline CDR1 SGHRS, CDR2 YFSETQ. The CDR3 loop reads CASSLSGVDTEAFF. DNA for the CDR3: TGCGCCAGCAGCTTGTCAGGGGTCGACACTGAAGCTTTCTTT.

The chain has TRBV21-1 and TRBJ2-3; the D call TRBD2 from the table was never checked on the DNA. TRBV21-1 is marked as a pseudogene. The CDR3 has 16 residues. CDR3 protein: CASSRGGRVRTDTQYF. DNA of the CDR3: TGTGCCAGCAGCAGGGGCGGGAGGGTGCGCACAGATACGCAGTATTTT.

The rearrangement uses TRBV2 and TRBJ2-2; 11 positions match TRBD2. Germline-derived CDR1 and CDR2 are SNHLY and FYNNEI. Unmatched junction bases numbered 5, after V lost 8 bases and J lost 3 bases. The CDR3 is 15 amino acids. For the CDR3, the DNA is TGTGCCAGCTCAGGGACTAGCGGATACACCGGGGAGCTGTTTTTT. Protein sequence: CASSGTSGYTGELFF.

The chain recombines TRBV29-1 with TRBJ2-7; TRBD2 matches 7 bases. The CDR3 covers 13 residues. Germline CDR1 SQVTM, CDR2 ANQGSEA. The V segment lost 6 bases and the J segment 0 bases; nucleotides outside the gene matches: 5. The CDR3 nucleotides read TGCAGCGTCTCTGGCGGGAGCTCCTACGAGCAGTACTTC. It is translated as CSVSGGSSYEQYF.

Here the CDR3 reads CATSGQGTEAFF. For the CDR3, the DNA is TGTGCCACCAGTGGACAGGGTACAGAAGCTTTCTTT. This rearrangement joins TRBV24-1 to TRBJ1-1, with TRBD1 matching over 7 bases. Losses at the gene ends were 5 bases for V and 8 bases for J; bases not matched to a gene: 4. This CDR3 region has 12 residues. Germline V gives CDR1 KGHDR, CDR2 SFDVKD.

The chain uses TRBV30 and TRBJ2-3; 8 bases are shared with TRBD2. CDR3 length equals 13 residues. Trimming at V came to 3 bases and at J to 10 bases, leaving 9 bases not matched to a gene. The V gene's germline CDR1 is GTSNPN and CDR2 SVGIG (reference sequence). This chain's CDR3 is CAWRSGGPSSQYF. In DNA, the CDR3 is TGTGCCTGGAGGTCGGGAGGGCCCAGTTCGCAGTATTTT.

This chain connects TRBV21-1 to TRBJ1-5; the table's D call, TRBD1, has no DNA check behind it. TRBV21-1 is given as a pseudogene. The CDR3 totals 14 residues. The CDR3 region is CASSPRGGYQPQHF. The CDR3 DNA is TGTGCCAGCAGCCCCCGAGGGGGATATCAGCCCCAGCATTTT.

The V call is TRBV7-9, the J call TRBJ2-7; D is ambiguous. CDR3 length equals 15 residues. CDR1 and CDR2 from the germline V gene are SEHNR and FQNEAQ (reference sequence). The V end lost 0 bases, the J end lost 5 bases, and 14 bases lay between the germline ends. The CDR3 sequence is CASSLATRILHEQYF. The CDR3 bases are TGTGCCAGCAGCTTAGCCACGCGTATCCTCCACGAGCAGTACTTC.

This chain joins TRBV5-1 and TRBJ1-4; possible D gene TRBD1, 5 bases. Trimming took off 6 bases at V and 4 bases at J, with 13 bases between the two ends. The V gene's germline CDR1 is SGHRS and CDR2 YFSETQ. The CDR3 runs 14 residues. CDR3 loop: CASTGHGFNEKLFF. CDR3 in DNA: TGCGCCAGCACCGGACATGGGTTTAATGAAAAACTGTTTTTT.

The rearrangement uses TRBV11-2 and TRBJ2-1; 8 nucleotides line up with TRBD2. In germline, CDR1 is SGHAT, CDR2 FQNNGV. With 5 bases clipped from V and 8 bases from J, the junction kept 8 bases outside the gene matches. The CDR3 runs 14 residues. CDR3 bases: TGTGCCAGCAGCCGGCGGACTAGCTCCGATGAGCAGTTCTTC. Residues: CASSRRTSSDEQFF. The full variable domain, in which reference TRBV11-2 and TRBJ2-1 provide the parts outside the CDR3, is EAGVAQSPRYKIIEKRQSVAFWCNPISGHATLYWYQQILGQGPKLLIQFQNNGVVDDSQLPKDRFSAERLKGVDSTLKIQPAKLEDSAVYLCASSRRTSSDEQFFGPGTRLTVL.

The rearrangement joins TRBV9 to TRBJ2-3; possibly TRBD2 for D (6 bases). The CDR3 extends over 15 amino acids. The V gene lost 0 bases and the J gene lost 0 bases, with 8 bases spanning the gap. From germline, CDR1 is SGDLS and CDR2 YYNGEE. The chain's CDR3 is CASSVGGASTDTQYF. The DNA for the CDR3 is TGTGCCAGCAGCGTAGGCGGGGCTAGCACAGATACGCAGTATTTT.

This clone appeared once. The V gene is TRBV11-3, the J gene TRBJ2-1; 7 positions match TRBD2. The CDR3 runs 13 residues. With V trimmed by 0 bases and J by 7 bases, 0 bases remained unmatched. Germline CDR1 and CDR2: SGHNT and YENEEA. Written as DNA, the CDR3 is TGTGCCAGCAGCTTAGAAGCGGGAAATGAGCAGTTCTTC. Residues: CASSLEAGNEQFF.

The gene calls are TRBV14 and TRBJ1-1, with a possible D match to TRBD1 (6 bases). This CDR3 region has 13 residues. V lost 1 base to trimming and J lost 9 bases, with 12 bases between them. Germline V lookup: CDR1 SGHDN, CDR2 FVKESK. Here the CDR3 DNA reads TGTGCCAGCAGCCAAGGTGCGGGGGACAAAGCTTTCTTT. This translates into CASSQGAGDKAFF.

The CDR3 spells CASSPPWGETYEQYF. The CDR3 DNA reads TGTGCCAGCAGCCCCCCTTGGGGAGAGACCTACGAGCAGTACTTC. This chain joins TRBV3-1 (or the pseudogene TRBV3-2) and TRBJ2-7, with TRBD2 as a possible D gene (5 bases). The CDR3 runs 15 residues. V was pared by 4 bases and J by 2 bases, with 15 bases between. CDR1 is LGHDT, CDR2 YNNKEL, per germline (reference sequence).

This chain joins TRBV7-9 and TRBJ2-3; no clear D gene. From germline, CDR1 is SEHNR and CDR2 FQNEAQ (reference sequence). V lost 5 bases to trimming and J lost 2 bases, with 5 bases between them. CDR3 length equals 12 residues. CDR3 in amino acids: CASSPSTDTQYF. CDR3 bases: TGTGCCAGCAGCCCCTCCACAGATACGCAGTATTTT.

This clone was seen a handful of times. The chain has TRBV4-2 and TRBJ1-2; the D gene is possibly TRBD1 (5 bases). The germline gives CDR1 LGHNA, CDR2 YNFKEQ. V dropped 6 bases and J dropped 4 bases, with 21 bases sitting between them. The CDR3 is made up of 16 amino acids. The CDR3, as DNA: TGTGCCAGCAGACAGGCGGGACTCGACTCCAGCTATGGCTACACCTTC. It translates to CASRQAGLDSSYGYTF.

The chain carries TRBV24-1 and TRBJ2-7, with TRBD1 matching 10 bases. In germline, CDR1 is KGHDR, CDR2 SFDVKD. J lost 3 bases, V lost 1 base, and 2 bases had no gene match. This CDR3 region has 15 residues. The chain's CDR3 is CATSDLWTGGYEQYF. The DNA for the CDR3 is TGTGCCACCAGTGATTTATGGACAGGGGGCTACGAGCAGTACTTC.

The chain uses TRBV7-3 and TRBJ1-1, with D possibly matching TRBD1 (5 bases). Germline V lookup: CDR1 SGHTA, CDR2 FQGTGA. Trimming removed 3 bases from V and 1 base from J, with 6 bases in between. CDR3 length: 13 residues. CDR3 sequence: CASSFGANTEAFF. The CDR3 bases are TGTGCCAGCAGCTTTGGGGCGAACACTGAAGCTTTCTTT.